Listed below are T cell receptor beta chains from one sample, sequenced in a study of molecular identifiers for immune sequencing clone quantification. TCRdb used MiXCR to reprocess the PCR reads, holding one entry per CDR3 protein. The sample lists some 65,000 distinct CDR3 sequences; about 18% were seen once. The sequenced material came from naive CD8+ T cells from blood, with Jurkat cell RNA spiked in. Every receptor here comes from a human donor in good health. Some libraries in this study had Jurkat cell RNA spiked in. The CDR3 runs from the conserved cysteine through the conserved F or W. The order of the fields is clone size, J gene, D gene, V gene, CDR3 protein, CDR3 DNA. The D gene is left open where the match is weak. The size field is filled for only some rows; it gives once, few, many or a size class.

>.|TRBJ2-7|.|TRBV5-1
CASEDLRGEQYF
TGCGCCAGTGAGGACTTAAGGGGGGAGCAGTACTTC
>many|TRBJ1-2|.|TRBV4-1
CASSQDRWNYGYTF
TGCGCCAGCAGCCAAGATCGCTGGAACTATGGCTACACCTTC
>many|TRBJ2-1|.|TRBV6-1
CASSESVSSYNEQFF
TGTGCCAGCAGCGAAAGCGTGAGCTCCTACAATGAGCAGTTCTTC
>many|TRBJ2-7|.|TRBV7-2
CASSLTPGAYEQYF
TGTGCCAGCAGCCTGACGCCCGGGGCCTACGAGCAGTACTTC
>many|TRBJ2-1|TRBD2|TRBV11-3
CASSSGTSHEQFF
TGTGCCAGCAGCTCAGGGACTAGCCATGAGCAGTTCTTC
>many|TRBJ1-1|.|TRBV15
CATSRWGKDGGGTEAFF
TGTGCCACCAGCAGATGGGGGAAGGACGGAGGGGGCACTGAAGCTTTCTTT
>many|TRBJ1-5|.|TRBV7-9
CASSLGGVDQPQHF
TGTGCCAGCAGCTTAGGGGGGGTCGATCAGCCCCAGCATTTT
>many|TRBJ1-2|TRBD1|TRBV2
CASRTPGQDYGYTF
TGTGCCAGCCGAACCCCGGGACAGGATTATGGCTACACCTTC
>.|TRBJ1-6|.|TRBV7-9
CASSSTGGGDNSSLHF
TGTGCCAGCAGCTCCACGGGGGGGGGGGATAATTCATCCCTCCACTTT
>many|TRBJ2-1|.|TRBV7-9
CASSSPSVGSYNEQFF
TGTGCCAGCAGCTCGCCTTCTGTGGGATCCTACAATGAGCAGTTCTTC
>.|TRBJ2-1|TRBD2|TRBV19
CASRPSGGSLNEQFF
TGTGCCAGTAGGCCTAGCGGCGGGAGTCTTAATGAGCAGTTCTTC
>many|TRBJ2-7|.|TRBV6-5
CASSPANLSPGRYEQYF
TGTGCCAGCAGCCCCGCAAATCTGTCACCGGGACGCTACGAGCAGTACTTC
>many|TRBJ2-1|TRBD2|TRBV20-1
CSANSGSDNEQFF
TGCAGTGCTAATAGCGGGAGCGACAATGAGCAGTTCTTC
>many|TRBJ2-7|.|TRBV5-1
CASSAGSYRNEQYF
TGCGCCAGCAGTGCGGGGTCTTACAGGAACGAGCAGTACTTC
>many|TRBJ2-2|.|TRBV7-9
CASYYTVVFSSGELFF
TGTGCCAGCTACTACACAGTTGTCTTTTCCTCCGGGGAGCTGTTTTTT
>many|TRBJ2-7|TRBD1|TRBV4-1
CASSQAGTGAEQYF
TGCGCCAGCAGCCAGGCGGGGACAGGGGCCGAGCAGTACTTC
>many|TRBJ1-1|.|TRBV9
CASSVESRARSTEAFF
TGTGCCAGCAGCGTAGAATCGCGAGCGCGGTCCACTGAAGCTTTCTTT
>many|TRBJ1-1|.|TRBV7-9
CASSFPYSLNTEAFF
TGTGCCAGCAGCTTTCCTTACAGTCTGAACACTGAAGCTTTCTTT
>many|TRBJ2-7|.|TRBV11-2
CASSFRSGYEQYF
TGTGCCAGCAGCTTCCGCAGTGGGTACGAGCAGTACTTC
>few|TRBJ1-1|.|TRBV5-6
CASSQTTNTEAFF
TGTGCCAGCAGCCAAACAACGAACACTGAAGCTTTCTTT
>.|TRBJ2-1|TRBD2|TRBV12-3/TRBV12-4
CASSLPTSGSYNEQFF
TGTGCCAGCAGTCTCCCGACTAGCGGGTCCTACAATGAGCAGTTCTTC
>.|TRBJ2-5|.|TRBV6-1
CASRALRGAETQYF
TGTGCCAGCCGTGCTCTCAGGGGTGCAGAGACCCAGTACTTC
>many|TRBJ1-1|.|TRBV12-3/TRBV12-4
CASRDGMNTEAFF
TGTGCCAGCAGGGATGGTATGAACACTGAAGCTTTCTTT
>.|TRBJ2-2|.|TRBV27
CASMTVLGGELFF
TGTGCCAGCATGACAGTGTTGGGCGGGGAGCTGTTTTTT
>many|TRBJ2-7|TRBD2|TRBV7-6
CASSLELAGVYEQYF
TGTGCCAGCAGCTTAGAACTAGCGGGAGTCTACGAGCAGTACTTC